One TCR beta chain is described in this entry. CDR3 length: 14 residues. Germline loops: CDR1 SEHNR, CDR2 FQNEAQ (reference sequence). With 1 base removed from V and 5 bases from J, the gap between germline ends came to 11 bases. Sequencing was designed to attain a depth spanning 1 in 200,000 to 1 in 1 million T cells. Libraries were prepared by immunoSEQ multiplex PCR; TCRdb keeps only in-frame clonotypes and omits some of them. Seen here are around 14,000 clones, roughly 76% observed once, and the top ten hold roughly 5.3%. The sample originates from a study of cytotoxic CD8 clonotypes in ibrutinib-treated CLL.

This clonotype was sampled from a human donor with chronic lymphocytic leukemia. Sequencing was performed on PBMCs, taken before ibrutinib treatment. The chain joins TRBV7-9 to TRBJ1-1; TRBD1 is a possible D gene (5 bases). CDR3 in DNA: TGTGCCAGCAGCTTAGTGGGGGTGGGGACTGAAGCTTTCTTT. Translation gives CASSLVGVGTEAFF.